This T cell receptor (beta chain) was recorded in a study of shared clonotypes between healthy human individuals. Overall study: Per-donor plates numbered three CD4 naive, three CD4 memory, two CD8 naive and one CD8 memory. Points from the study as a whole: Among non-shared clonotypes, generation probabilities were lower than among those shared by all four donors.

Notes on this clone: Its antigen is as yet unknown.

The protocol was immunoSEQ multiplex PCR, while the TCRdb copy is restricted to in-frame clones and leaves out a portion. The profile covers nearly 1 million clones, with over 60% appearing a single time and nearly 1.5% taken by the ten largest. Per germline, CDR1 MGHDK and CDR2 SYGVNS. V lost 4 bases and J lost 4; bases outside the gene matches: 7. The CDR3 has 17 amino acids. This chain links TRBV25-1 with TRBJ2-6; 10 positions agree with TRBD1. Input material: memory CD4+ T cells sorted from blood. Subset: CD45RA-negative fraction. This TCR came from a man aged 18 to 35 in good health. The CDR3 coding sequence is TGTGCCAGCAGTGCTACGACAGGGGGCAGGGGGGCCAACGTCCTGACTTTC. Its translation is CASSATTGGRGANVLTF.